These T cell receptor beta chains were read from a single sample in a study of cytotoxic CD8 clonotypes in ibrutinib-treated CLL. Clones were read by immunoSEQ multiplex PCR, and TCRdb kept only the in-frame ones, dropping some. The table records 29,000 or so clones, 76% of them present only once. Sequenced here: PBMCs, sampled after 36 months of ibrutinib treatment. The receptors stem from a human donor with chronic lymphocytic leukemia. CDR3s include the opening cysteine and the closing phenylalanine or tryptophan. D genes are given only for firm matches. Only part of the rows carry a size: once, few, many, or a class if the clone is expanded.

TRBJ1-6 NA TRBV7-3 NA TGTGCCAGCAGCTTGGGGCAGGGTGGTTCACCCCTCCACTTT CASSLGQGGSPLHF
TRBJ1-2 NA TRBV2 NA TGTGCCAGCATCGAAACAGGGATTCACTATGGCTACACCTTC CASIETGIHYGYTF
TRBJ2-3 NA TRBV9 NA TGTGCCAGTGGGTCTTGGGGGGAGGGCACAGATACGCAGTATTTT CASGSWGEGTDTQYF
TRBJ2-3 NA TRBV19 NA TGTGCCAGTAGAGGTGGGGGAATGGTTTTAGATACGCAGTATTTT CASRGGGMVLDTQYF
TRBJ1-5 NA TRBV11-3 NA TGTGCCAGCAGCTTTTTCGACAGCCTCAATCAGCCCCAGCATTTT CASSFFDSLNQPQHF
TRBJ2-3 NA TRBV4-1 NA TGCGCCAGCAGCCAGTTTGGGGGTCCTGGAAGGTATTTT CASSQFGGPGRYF
TRBJ1-3 NA TRBV2 once TGTGCCAGCAGTGAGTTAACAACTGGAAACACCATATATTTT CASSELTTGNTIYF
TRBJ2-2 TRBD2 TRBV19 NA TGTGCCAGTACCCCTAGCGGGGGAGGGACCGGGGAGCTGTTTTTT CASTPSGGGTGELFF
TRBJ1-5 TRBD1 TRBV30 NA TGTGCCTGGGACAGGGCCCTCGACCAGCCCCAGCATTTT CAWDRALDQPQHF
TRBJ1-5 NA TRBV10-3 NA TGTGCCATCAGTGAGGGGGGCAGCCCTAGCAATCAGCCCCAGCATTTT CAISEGGSPSNQPQHF
TRBJ2-7 TRBD1 TRBV27 NA TGTGCCAGCTCCCCTGAGATGCCGGGACAGCCGTACGAGCAGTACTTC CASSPEMPGQPYEQYF
TRBJ2-2 TRBD2 TRBV10-3 NA TGTGCCATCAGTGAACCGGGACTAGTCGCCGGGGAGCTGTTTTTT CAISEPGLVAGELFF
TRBJ2-5 NA TRBV2 NA TGTGCCAGCAGTGACGGGGGTTCAGAGACCCAGTACTTC CASSDGGSETQYF
TRBJ2-7 NA TRBV19 few TGTGCCAGTAGTATCGGAAGGGACGAGCAGTACTTC CASSIGRDEQYF
TRBJ2-3 TRBD1 TRBV19 NA TGTGCCAGTAGTACCGACAGGGGTGGTGATACGCAGTATTTT CASSTDRGGDTQYF
TRBJ2-3 NA TRBV7-8 NA TGTGCCAGCAGCTTAGCAAGGGTCGAGGATACGCAGTATTTT CASSLARVEDTQYF
TRBJ1-1 TRBD1 TRBV5-1 few TGCGCCAGCAGCTTGGGGACAGGCCCTATGAACACTGAAGCTTTCTTT CASSLGTGPMNTEAFF
TRBJ2-1 NA TRBV4-1 few TGCGCCAGCAGCCAAGATCTTAGATACAATGAGCAGTTCTTC CASSQDLRYNEQFF
TRBJ1-5 NA TRBV7-2 once TGTGCCAGCAGCTCGGACGTCACAGGGAATCAGCCCCAGCATTTT CASSSDVTGNQPQHF
TRBJ2-7 NA TRBV21-1 NA TGTGCCAGCGGTACTAGCGGGGAGTACGAGCAGTACTTC CASGTSGEYEQYF
TRBJ2-1 NA TRBV9 NA TGTGCCAGCAGCGTAGTCCAGGGAAACGAGCAGTTCTTC CASSVVQGNEQFF
TRBJ2-7 NA TRBV7-6 few TGTGCCAGCAGCTGGGGTCCCTACGAGCAGTACTTC CASSWGPYEQYF
TRBJ1-2 TRBD1 TRBV4-2 NA TGTGCCAGCAGCCCGGGGGGGACAGGGCGAAGGGAGGGCTACACCTTC CASSPGGTGRREGYTF
TRBJ1-2 TRBD1 TRBV6-5 once TGTGCCAGCAGTCCGGACAGGGGGCTTGGCTACACCTTC CASSPDRGLGYTF
TRBJ2-2 NA TRBV6-1 NA TGTGCCAGCAGTGCTACCCCGGCCGGGGAGCTGTTTTTT CASSATPAGELFF
TRBJ2-1 TRBD1 TRBV5-6 NA TGTGCCAGCGGAACAGGGGCCGACTCCTACAATGAGCAGTTCTTC CASGTGADSYNEQFF
TRBJ2-7 TRBD1 TRBV5-1 NA TGCGCCAGCAGCGCGACCGGGACAGGGGGTTCCTACGAGCAGTACTTC CASSATGTGGSYEQYF
TRBJ1-1 NA TRBV6-1 NA TGTGCCAGCAGTGAAGCGCTTTACAGGGAGGTGTCAGCTTTCTTT CASSEALYREVSAFF
TRBJ2-2 TRBD1 TRBV7-9 NA TGTGCCAGCAGCTTAGGGACAGGGGTCACCGGGGAGCTGTTTTTT CASSLGTGVTGELFF
TRBJ2-5 NA TRBV27 NA TGTGCCAGCAGTTTGTCCAGAATAGAGACCCAGTACTTC CASSLSRIETQYF